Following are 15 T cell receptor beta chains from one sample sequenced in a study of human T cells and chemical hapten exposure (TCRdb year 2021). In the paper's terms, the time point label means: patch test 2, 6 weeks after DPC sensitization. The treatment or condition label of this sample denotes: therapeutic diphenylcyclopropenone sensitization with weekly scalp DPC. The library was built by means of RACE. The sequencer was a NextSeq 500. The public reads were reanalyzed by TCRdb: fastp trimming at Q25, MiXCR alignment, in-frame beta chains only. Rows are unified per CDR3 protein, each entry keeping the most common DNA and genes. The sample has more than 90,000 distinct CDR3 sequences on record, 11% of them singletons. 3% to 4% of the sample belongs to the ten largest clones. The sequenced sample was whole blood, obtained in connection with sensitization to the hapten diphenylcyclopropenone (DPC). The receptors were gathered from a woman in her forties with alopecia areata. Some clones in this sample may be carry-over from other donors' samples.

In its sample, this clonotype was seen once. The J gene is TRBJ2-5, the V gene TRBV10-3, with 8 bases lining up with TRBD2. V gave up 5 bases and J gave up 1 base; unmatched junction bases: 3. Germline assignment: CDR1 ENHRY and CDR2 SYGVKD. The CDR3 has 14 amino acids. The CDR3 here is CAISPAGGQETQYF. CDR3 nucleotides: TGTGCCATCAGTCCCGCGGGGGGCCAAGAGACCCAGTACTTC.

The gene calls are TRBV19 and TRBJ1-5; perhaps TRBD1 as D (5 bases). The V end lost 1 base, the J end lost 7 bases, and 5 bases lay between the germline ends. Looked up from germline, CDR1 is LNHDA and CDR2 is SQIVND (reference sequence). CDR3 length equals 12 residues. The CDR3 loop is CASSIGGQPQHF. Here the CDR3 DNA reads TGTGCCAGTAGTATAGGGGGCCAGCCCCAGCATTTT. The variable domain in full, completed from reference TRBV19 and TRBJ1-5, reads DGGITQSPKYLFRKEGQNVTLSCEQNLNHDAMYWYRQDPGQGLRLIYYSQIVNDFQKGDIAEGYSVSREKKESFPLTVTSAQKNPTAFYLCASSIGGQPQHFGDGTRLSIL.

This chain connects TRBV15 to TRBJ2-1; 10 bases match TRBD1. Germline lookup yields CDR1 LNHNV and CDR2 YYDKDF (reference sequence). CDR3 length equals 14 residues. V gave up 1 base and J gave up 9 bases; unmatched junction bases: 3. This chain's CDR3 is CATSRGDRGVEQFF. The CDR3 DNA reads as TGTGCCACCAGCAGAGGGGACAGGGGCGTTGAGCAGTTCTTC.

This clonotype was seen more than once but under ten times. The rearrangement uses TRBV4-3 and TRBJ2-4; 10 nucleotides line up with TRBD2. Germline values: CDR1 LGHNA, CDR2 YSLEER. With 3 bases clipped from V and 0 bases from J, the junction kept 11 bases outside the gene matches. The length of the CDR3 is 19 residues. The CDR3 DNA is TGCGCCAGCAGCCATACGGGGCTAGCGGGGGTGGGAGCCAAAAACATTCAGTACTTC. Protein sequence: CASSHTGLAGVGAKNIQYF.

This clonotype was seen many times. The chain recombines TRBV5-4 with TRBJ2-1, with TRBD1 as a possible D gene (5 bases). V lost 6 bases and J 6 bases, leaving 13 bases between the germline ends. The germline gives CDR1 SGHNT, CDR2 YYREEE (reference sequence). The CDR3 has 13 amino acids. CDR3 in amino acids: CASTSIGANEQFF. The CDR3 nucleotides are TGTGCCAGCACTTCCATAGGGGCCAATGAGCAGTTCTTC.

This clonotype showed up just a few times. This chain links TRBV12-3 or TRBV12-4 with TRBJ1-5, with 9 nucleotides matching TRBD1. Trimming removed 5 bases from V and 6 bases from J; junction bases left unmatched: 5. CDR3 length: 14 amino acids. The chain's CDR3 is CASSRQGVGQPQHF. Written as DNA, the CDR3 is TGTGCCAGCAGTCGACAGGGGGTGGGTCAGCCCCAGCATTTT.

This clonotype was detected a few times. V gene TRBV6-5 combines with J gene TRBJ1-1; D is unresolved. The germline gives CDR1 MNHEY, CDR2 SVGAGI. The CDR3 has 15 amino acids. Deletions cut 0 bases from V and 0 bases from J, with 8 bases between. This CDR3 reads CASSYSEAMNTEAFF. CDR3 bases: TGTGCCAGCAGTTACTCCGAGGCCATGAACACTGAAGCTTTCTTT.

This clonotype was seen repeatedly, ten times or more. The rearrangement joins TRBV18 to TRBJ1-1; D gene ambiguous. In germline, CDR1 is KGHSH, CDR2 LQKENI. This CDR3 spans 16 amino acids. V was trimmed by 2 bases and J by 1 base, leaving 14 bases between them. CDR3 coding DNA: TGTGCCAGCTCACCAGATCCGGGGATGGGGAACACTGAAGCTTTCTTT. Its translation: CASSPDPGMGNTEAFF.

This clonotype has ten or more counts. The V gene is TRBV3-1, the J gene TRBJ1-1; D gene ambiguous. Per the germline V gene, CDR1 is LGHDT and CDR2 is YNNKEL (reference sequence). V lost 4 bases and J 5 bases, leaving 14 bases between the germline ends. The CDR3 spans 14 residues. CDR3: CASSRQGSWTEAFF. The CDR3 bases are TGTGCCAGCAGCCGTCAAGGGAGCTGGACTGAAGCTTTCTTT.

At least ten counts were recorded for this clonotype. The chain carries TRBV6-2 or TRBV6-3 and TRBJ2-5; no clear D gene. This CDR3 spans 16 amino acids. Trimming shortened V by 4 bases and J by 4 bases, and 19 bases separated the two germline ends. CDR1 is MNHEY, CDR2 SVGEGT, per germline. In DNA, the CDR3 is TGTGCCAGCAGTTCCCTTTCCGTCTCGCCGAGAGAGACCCAGTACTTC. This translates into CASSSLSVSPRETQYF.

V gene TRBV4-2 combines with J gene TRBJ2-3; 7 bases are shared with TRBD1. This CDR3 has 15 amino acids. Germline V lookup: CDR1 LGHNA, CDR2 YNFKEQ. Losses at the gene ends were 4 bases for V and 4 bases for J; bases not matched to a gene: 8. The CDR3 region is CASSLYEGAADTQYF. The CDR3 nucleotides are TGTGCCAGCAGCCTCTACGAGGGGGCCGCAGATACGCAGTATTTT.

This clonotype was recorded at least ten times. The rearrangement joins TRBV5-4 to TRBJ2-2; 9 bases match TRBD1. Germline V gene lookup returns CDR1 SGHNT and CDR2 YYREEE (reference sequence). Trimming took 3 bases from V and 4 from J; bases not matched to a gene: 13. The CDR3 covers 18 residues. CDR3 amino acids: CASSSGTGRQRATGELFF. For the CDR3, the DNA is TGTGCCAGCAGCTCCGGGACAGGGCGCCAAAGGGCCACCGGGGAGCTGTTTTTT.

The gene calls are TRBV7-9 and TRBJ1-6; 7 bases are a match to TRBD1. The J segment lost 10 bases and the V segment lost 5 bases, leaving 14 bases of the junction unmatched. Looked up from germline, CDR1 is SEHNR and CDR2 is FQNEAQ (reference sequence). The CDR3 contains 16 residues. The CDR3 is CASSKPAGAGGSPLHF. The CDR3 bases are TGTGCCAGCAGCAAACCGGCCGGAGCAGGGGGATCACCCCTCCACTTT.

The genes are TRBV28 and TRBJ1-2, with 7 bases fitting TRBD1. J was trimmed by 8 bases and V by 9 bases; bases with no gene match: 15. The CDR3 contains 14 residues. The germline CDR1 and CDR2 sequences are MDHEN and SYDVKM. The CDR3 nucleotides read TGTGCCAGTTGCGTCAGTAGGGGGCGAGAGGGCTACACCTTC. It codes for CASCVSRGREGYTF.

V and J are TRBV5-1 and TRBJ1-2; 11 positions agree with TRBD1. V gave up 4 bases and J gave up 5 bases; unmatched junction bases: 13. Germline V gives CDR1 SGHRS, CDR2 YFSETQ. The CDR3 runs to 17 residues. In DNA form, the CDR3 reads TGCGCCAGCAGCACATCGGGAGAGCGGGACAGGGGGTATGGCTACACCTTC. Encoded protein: CASSTSGERDRGYGYTF.